Shown below are 28 T cell receptor beta chains from a single sample sequenced in a study of T cell repertoires in cytomegalovirus infection. TCRdb re-derived calls from the reads in MiXCR, one entry per CDR3 protein. The sample yields hundreds of thousands of distinct CDR3 sequences, about 40% seen once. The source material was PBMCs. The receptors come from a human donor in good health (CMV status not recorded). Some clones in this sample may be carry-over from other donors' samples.

This rearrangement joins TRBV29-1 to TRBJ2-7, with D perhaps matching TRBD2 (6 bases). From germline, CDR1 is SQVTM and CDR2 ANQGSEA. Trimming took off 7 bases at V and 0 bases at J, with 13 bases between the two ends. The CDR3 has 13 residues. Here the CDR3 reads CSAQAGLSYEQYF. CDR3 bases: TGCAGCGCTCAAGCGGGCCTCTCCTACGAGCAGTACTTC.

A remark on this clonotype: The CDR3 carries no conserved terminal phenylalanine or tryptophan, so it likely arises from a read error. The DNA is left out, because the CDR3 cannot be placed on it with certainty; the CDR3 is given as TCRdb lists it. V usage is TRBV6-8 and J usage is TRBJ1-5. Inclusive of both ends, the CDR3 amounts to 17 amino acids. Germline-derived CDR1 and CDR2 are MNHGY and SAAAGT. The CDR3 here is CATLHGRLRDSNQPPHL.

The V and J genes are TRBV7-9 and TRBJ1-6; D unresolved. Germline lookup yields CDR1 SEHNR and CDR2 FQNEAQ (reference sequence). V dropped 1 base and J dropped 9 bases, with 13 bases sitting between them. The CDR3 is 15 amino acids. This CDR3 reads CASSLGGHMVSPLHF. The CDR3 DNA is TGTGCCAGCAGCTTAGGCGGTCATATGGTTTCACCCCTCCACTTT.

This clonotype was recorded many times. The rearrangement links TRBV2 to TRBJ1-6, with 9 bases matching TRBD1. Germline assignment: CDR1 SNHLY and CDR2 FYNNEI. This CDR3 contains 15 residues. V gave up 6 bases and J gave up 8 bases; unmatched junction bases: 8. The DNA for the CDR3 is TGTGCCAGCAGATTCACAGGGGACAGGGATTCACCCCTCCACTTT. It is translated as CASRFTGDRDSPLHF.

CDR3 coding DNA: TGTGCCAGCAGTGGGTGGACAGGGGCGTTGAATGAAAAACTGTTTTTT. As protein: CASSGWTGALNEKLFF. The V and J genes are TRBV25-1 and TRBJ1-4; 9 bases match TRBD1. V lost 4 bases and J lost 5; bases outside the gene matches: 8. This CDR3 contains 16 residues. Per the germline V gene, CDR1 is MGHDK and CDR2 is SYGVNS.

This clonotype was counted only a few times. The J gene is TRBJ1-2, the V gene TRBV7-9; unclear D gene. Trimming left V 4 bases short and J 5 bases short, with 11 bases between. This CDR3 contains 13 residues. Germline CDR1 is SEHNR and CDR2 is FQNEAQ (reference sequence). The CDR3 region is CASSSQVFYGYTF. The CDR3 DNA reads TGTGCCAGCAGCTCCCAGGTTTTTTATGGCTACACCTTC.

The chain links TRBV29-1 to TRBJ1-2; possible D gene TRBD1, 5 bases. CDR1 and CDR2 (germline): SQVTM, ANQGSEA. This CDR3 has 12 amino acids. Between the trimmed V and J ends, which lost 7 bases and 5 bases, there was a span of 14 bases. The CDR3 nucleotides read TGCAGCGCGACAGACAGAGAATATGGCTACACCTTC. Protein: CSATDREYGYTF.

Comment on this clonotype: An end of the junction differs from the germline gene, which may be a read error. J is TRBJ2-3 and V is TRBV20-1; 11 bases agree with TRBD2. This CDR3 has 15 amino acids. Germline V gene lookup returns CDR1 DFQATT and CDR2 SNEGSKA (reference sequence). Here the CDR3 reads CSSRVLAGVGDTQYF. CDR3 sequence (DNA): TGCAGTTCTAGGGTACTAGCGGGAGTGGGAGATACGCAGTATTTT.

The CDR3 loop reads CASSLRFASGSTDTQYF. The CDR3 DNA is TGTGCCAGCAGTTTACGGTTTGCTAGCGGCAGCACAGATACGCAGTATTTT. This chain links TRBV28 with TRBJ2-3, with TRBD2 matching 7 bases. Germline V gives CDR1 MDHEN, CDR2 SYDVKM. CDR3 size: 17 residues. V shed 2 bases and J 0 bases; nucleotides not matched to a gene: 8.

This clonotype was recorded a few times. The V call is TRBV28, the J call TRBJ2-7; D is perhaps TRBD2 (6 bases). The V end was cut by 6 bases, the J end by 1 base, with 22 bases between. Germline CDR1 and CDR2: MDHEN and SYDVKM. CDR3 length equals 17 residues. The CDR3: CASSPLLVYGGSYEQYF. CDR3 bases: TGTGCCAGCAGCCCTCTCCTGGTTTACGGAGGGTCCTACGAGCAGTACTTC.

In this sample, this clonotype turned up a few times. This sequence joins TRBV28 and TRBJ2-7, with 10 bases that match TRBD1. V shed 5 bases, J shed 2 bases, and the junction held 6 bases outside the gene matches. Germline CDR1 and CDR2: MDHEN and SYDVKM. The CDR3 length is 15 residues. CDR3 DNA sequence: TGTGCCAGCAGTACCTGGACAGGGGGGACCTACGAGCAGTACTTC. Encoded protein: CASSTWTGGTYEQYF.

The gene calls are TRBV2 and TRBJ1-1; weak D call: TRBD1 (6 bases). CDR3 size: 17 residues. V was cut by 0 bases and J by 6 bases, with 20 bases left in between. Per germline, CDR1 SNHLY and CDR2 FYNNEI. The CDR3 region is CASSEAGGEGGWAEAFF. The CDR3 nucleotides are TGTGCCAGCAGTGAAGCGGGGGGAGAAGGGGGGTGGGCTGAAGCTTTCTTT.

About this clonotype: The junction and the germline gene differ at one end; a read error may be behind it. The chain employs TRBV7-7 and TRBJ2-1; TRBD2 agrees at 8 bases. The germline V gene encodes CDR1 SSHAT and CDR2 FNYEAQ (reference sequence). The CDR3 sequence is 15 residues long. Here the CDR3 DNA reads TGTGCTAGCAGCTCCGCCGGGACTAGCTACAATGAGCAGTTCTTC. This gives the protein CASSSAGTSYNEQFF.

There are many counts of this clonotype. The chain employs TRBV7-2 and TRBJ2-1; unclear D gene. The V gene lost 6 bases and the J gene lost 4 bases, with 16 bases spanning the gap. This CDR3 contains 15 residues. Germline CDR1 is SGHTA and CDR2 is FQGNSA. This CDR3 is CASSIPLGLYNEQFF. The CDR3 region has the DNA TGTGCCAGCAGTATTCCCCTTGGATTATACAATGAGCAGTTCTTC.

This clonotype has ten or more counts. V gene TRBV7-8 combines with J gene TRBJ1-3, with D perhaps matching TRBD1 (5 bases). V was cut by 5 bases and J by 3 bases, with 11 bases left in between. CDR1 is SGHVS and CDR2 is FQNEAQ in the germline V gene. CDR3 size: 14 residues. The CDR3 is CASSPMGRGNTIYF. Here the CDR3 DNA reads TGTGCCAGCAGCCCGATGGGACGTGGAAACACCATATATTTT.

Comment on this clonotype: Mismatch with germline at one junction end may stem from a read error. The chain combines TRBV7-2 with TRBJ2-1; 8 bases align to TRBD2. This CDR3 contains 14 residues. From germline, CDR1 is SGHTA and CDR2 FQGNSA. CDR3 DNA: TGTGCAAGCAGATCCGGGACTAGGGGCAATGAGAAGTTCTTC. This translates into CASRSGTRGNEKFF.

This clonotype has more than one count but fewer than ten. The rearrangement uses TRBV7-6 and TRBJ1-2; D is perhaps TRBD1 (5 bases). The V end lost 5 bases, the J end lost 4 bases, and 14 bases lay between the germline ends. The CDR3 runs 14 residues. Per the germline V gene, CDR1 is SGHVS and CDR2 is FNYEAQ. CDR3 nucleotides: TGTGCCAGCAGCCCCGAAACAGGCTTCTATGGCTACACCTTC. This gives the protein CASSPETGFYGYTF.

This clonotype was seen a handful of times. The chain joins TRBV7-2 to TRBJ2-1; D uncertain. Trimming removed 4 bases from V and 0 bases from J, with 10 bases in between. Germline CDR1 and CDR2: SGHTA and FQGNSA. There are 15 residues in the CDR3. The DNA for the CDR3 is TGTGCCAGCAGCTCCTGGAGCAACTCCTACAATGAGCAGTTCTTC. Amino acid sequence: CASSSWSNSYNEQFF.

V and J are TRBV6-1 and TRBJ2-7; 9 bases line up with TRBD1. Trimming removed 10 bases from V and 2 bases from J; junction bases left unmatched: 9. This CDR3 region has 14 residues. Germline V gene lookup returns CDR1 MNHNS and CDR2 SASEGT. CDR3 bases: TGTGCCACGGGGAGGGACAGGGTGACCTACGAGCAGTACTTC. Translated, it gives CATGRDRVTYEQYF.

The chain has TRBV12-5 and TRBJ2-1, with 7 bases aligning to TRBD2. CDR1 and CDR2 from the germline V gene are LGHNT and FRNRAP. The CDR3 loop spans 19 amino acids. V gave up 0 bases and J gave up 0 bases; unmatched junction bases: 11. The CDR3: CASGLVPASSGRSYNEQFF. The CDR3 DNA reads TGTGCTAGTGGTTTGGTACCCGCCTCTAGCGGTCGCTCCTACAATGAGCAGTTCTTC.

This chain uses TRBV10-3 with TRBJ2-1; 13 bases are a match to TRBD2. The germline V gene encodes CDR1 ENHRY and CDR2 SYGVKD. This CDR3 comprises 15 residues. V shed 5 bases, J shed 6 bases, and the junction held 4 bases outside the gene matches. CDR3 DNA sequence: TGTGCCATCAGTAAGACTAGCGGGGGGTCCAATGAGCAGTTCTTC. It is translated as CAISKTSGGSNEQFF.

CDR3 protein: CASSQEQLSNYGYTF. The CDR3 DNA follows: TGCGCCAGCAGCCAAGAACAGCTCTCTAACTATGGCTACACCTTC. The chain employs TRBV4-1 and TRBJ1-2; D not certain. This CDR3 spans 15 amino acids. Trimming removed 0 bases from V and 0 bases from J, with 8 bases in between. CDR1 is MGHRA and CDR2 is YSYEKL in the germline V gene.

With respect to this clonotype: A much more abundant neighbour one base away suggests this may be a read error. As the CDR3 is not closed by the conserved phenylalanine or tryptophan, this likely results from a read error. This sequence joins TRBV28 and TRBJ2-1; D gene uncertain. CDR1 is MDHEN and CDR2 is SYDVKM in the germline V gene. V shed 5 bases and J shed 7 bases, with 9 bases lying between them. The CDR3 is 12 amino acids. The CDR3: CASSRTRNEQFV. In DNA, the CDR3 is TGTGCCAGCAGTCGAACCAGGAATGAGCAGTTCGTC.

V usage is TRBV29-1 and J usage is TRBJ2-1, with D perhaps matching TRBD2 (7 bases). The V gene's germline CDR1 is SQVTM and CDR2 ANQGSEA. The CDR3 spans 15 residues. Trimming pared 2 bases from V and 0 bases from J, leaving 11 bases between. The CDR3 sequence: CSVERGARSYNEQFF. The CDR3 DNA follows: TGCAGCGTTGAACGGGGGGCACGCTCCTACAATGAGCAGTTCTTC.

Many counts were recorded for this clonotype. The V and J genes are TRBV7-8 and TRBJ2-4; 8 nucleotides agree with TRBD2. This CDR3 has 16 amino acids. Germline V gene sequence: CDR1 SGHVS, CDR2 FQNEAQ. The junction had 7 bases not matched to a gene; V was cut back by 1 base and J by 5 bases. CDR3 amino acids: CASSLGLGGAQNIQYF. CDR3 coding DNA: TGTGCCAGCAGCTTAGGGCTCGGGGGGGCCCAAAACATTCAGTACTTC.

The chain joins TRBV7-3 to TRBJ2-1; 8 nucleotides line up with TRBD2. The junction had 4 bases not matched to a gene; V was cut back by 1 base and J by 2 bases. The CDR3 runs 16 residues. CDR1 and CDR2 (germline): SGHTA, FQGTGA. Here the CDR3 reads CASSLIGGGAYNEQFF. In DNA, the CDR3 is TGTGCCAGCAGCTTAATCGGGGGGGGGGCCTACAATGAGCAGTTCTTC.

In the case of this clonotype: This could be a read error, since a much larger clone is one nucleotide away. The V call is TRBV2, the J call TRBJ1-5, with D tentatively TRBD1 (5 bases). Germline CDR1 reads SNHLY; CDR2 reads FYNNEI. This CDR3 region has 13 residues. Between the trimmed V and J ends, which lost 6 bases and 1 base, there was a span of 7 bases. CDR3 nucleotide sequence: TGTGCCAGCAGGGGGGACAGCAATCAGCCCCAGCATTTT. Translation: CASRGDSNQPQHF.

This clonotype was seen repeatedly, ten times or more. The V and J genes are TRBV7-2 and TRBJ2-3, with D possibly matching TRBD2 (5 bases). Trimming removed 4 bases at V and 7 bases at J, with 15 bases between. The CDR3 length is 14 residues. Germline assignment: CDR1 SGHTA and CDR2 FQGNSA. This CDR3 is CASSSSLAQHTQYF. CDR3 nucleotide sequence: TGTGCCAGCAGCTCAAGCCTAGCTCAGCATACGCAGTATTTT.